What follows are 26 T cell receptor beta chains derived from one specimen sequenced in a study of low-dose radiotherapy and immunotherapy resistance in tumors. Primers targeting TRAV and TRBV primed first-strand cDNA, covering alpha and beta chains. An approximately 19-cycle PCR with a constant-region primer and V-primer adapter amplified TCRs. TCRdb itself ran the reads through MiXCR, one entry per CDR3 protein. The sample shows approximately 11,000 distinct CDR3 sequences, 40% to 65% of them seen only once. These receptors were taken from a human donor with advanced metastatic prostate, ovarian, gallbladder or colorectal cancer (not recorded which). This table probably holds off-target reads from a library built for another chain.

The V and J genes are TRBV28 and TRBJ2-5; no definite D call. V was trimmed by 5 bases and J by 1 base, leaving 14 bases between them. The germline gives CDR1 MDHEN, CDR2 SYDVKM. The CDR3 runs 15 residues. The CDR3 DNA is TGTGCCAGCAGTCCAAGAAAGGGCCCCCAAGAGACCCAGTACTTC. It translates to CASSPRKGPQETQYF.

CDR3 bases: TGTGCCAGCAGATATGACAGGGATGGCTATGGCTACACCTTC. It translates to CASRYDRDGYGYTF. V usage is TRBV28 and J usage is TRBJ1-2; 7 bases map to TRBD1. The V gene end was trimmed by 6 bases and the J gene end by 4 bases; junction bases not matched to a gene: 8. The germline V gene has CDR1 MDHEN and CDR2 SYDVKM. The length of the CDR3 is 14 residues.

V usage is TRBV20-1 and J usage is TRBJ2-3; 8 bases line up with TRBD1. The CDR3 has 13 amino acids. The V gene's germline CDR1 is DFQATT and CDR2 SNEGSKA (reference sequence). J was trimmed by 4 bases and V by 5 bases; bases with no gene match: 5. CDR3 in DNA: TGCAGTGCTGAGGACAGGGCGCCAGATACGCAGTATTTT. It encodes CSAEDRAPDTQYF.

The CDR3: CSAGGYNEQFF. In nucleotides, the CDR3 is TGCAGCGCCGGGGGCTACAATGAGCAGTTCTTC. The genes are TRBV29-1 and TRBJ2-1, with D maybe TRBD2 (6 bases). The CDR3 runs 11 residues. Per germline, CDR1 SQVTM and CDR2 ANQGSEA. V was clipped by 7 bases and J by 3 bases, with 7 bases between them.

This clonotype was seen more than once but under ten times. The chain combines TRBV28 with TRBJ1-1, with TRBD1 matching 7 bases. Germline V gives CDR1 MDHEN, CDR2 SYDVKM. The length of the CDR3 is 15 residues. The ends lost 2 bases at V and 0 bases at J; junction bases unmatched: 3. The CDR3 sequence: CASSLGGTVNTEAFF. The CDR3 region has the DNA TGTGCCAGCAGTTTAGGGGGGACAGTGAACACTGAAGCTTTCTTT.

This clonotype appeared a few times. V usage is TRBV2 and J usage is TRBJ1-1; D may be TRBD1 (6 bases). Germline V gene sequence: CDR1 SNHLY, CDR2 FYNNEI. The CDR3 sequence is 12 residues long. The V gene lost 6 bases and the J gene lost 6 bases, with 11 bases spanning the gap. CDR3 sequence reads: CASSLTGSEAFF. CDR3 in DNA: TGTGCCAGCAGCCTGACAGGTTCTGAAGCTTTCTTT. The complete variable domain, with remaining parts taken from reference TRBV2 and TRBJ1-1, reads EPEVTQTPSHQVTQMGQEVILRCVPISNHLYFYWYRQILGQKVEFLVSFYNNEISEKSEIFDDQFSVERPDGSNFTLKIRSTKLEDSAMYFCASSLTGSEAFFGQGTRLTVV.

For the CDR3, the DNA is TGTGCCAGCAGCGTATCTACGCAGGGGGCCTACGAGCAGTACTTC. Protein sequence: CASSVSTQGAYEQYF. This chain connects TRBV9 to TRBJ2-7; the match to TRBD1 covers 7 bases. Trimming removed 1 base from V and 2 bases from J; junction bases left unmatched: 6. CDR3 size: 15 residues. The germline V gene encodes CDR1 SGDLS and CDR2 YYNGEE.

This clonotype was seen only a few times. This chain links TRBV29-1 with TRBJ1-5; perhaps TRBD1 as D (5 bases). Germline V CDR1 and CDR2: SQVTM, ANQGSEA. The CDR3 runs 13 residues. V gave up 1 base and J gave up 7 bases, with 11 bases separating them. In nucleotides, the CDR3 is TGCAGCGTTGAAGCGGGGGTCGGGCAGCCCCAGCATTTT. It is translated as CSVEAGVGQPQHF.

This clonotype was seen a handful of times. The chain is built from TRBV5-4 and TRBJ2-5; TRBD2 matches at 10 bases. The germline gives CDR1 SGHNT, CDR2 YYREEE (reference sequence). The CDR3 length is 16 residues. Trimming removed 2 bases from V and 1 base from J; junction bases left unmatched: 5. In DNA, the CDR3 is TGTGCCAGCAGCTTCGGACTAGCGGCCCTCCAAGAGACCCAGTACTTC. The encoded protein is CASSFGLAALQETQYF.

The table lists this clonotype with a few counts. The genes are TRBV2 and TRBJ2-7; D tentatively fits TRBD1 or TRBD2 (7 bases each). This CDR3 comprises 14 residues. CDR1 and CDR2 (germline): SNHLY, FYNNEI. Between the trimmed V and J ends, which lost 8 bases and 4 bases, there was a span of 18 bases. The CDR3 DNA follows: TGTGCCAGCGTCCCCCAGGGGGGGGTTTACGAGCAGTACTTC. This codes for CASVPQGGVYEQYF.

V and J are TRBV2 and TRBJ1-1, with TRBD1 identical over 7 bases. Germline V gene lookup returns CDR1 SNHLY and CDR2 FYNNEI. The trim removed 6 bases at V and 4 bases at J, leaving 8 bases unmatched. This CDR3 region has 14 residues. The CDR3 bases are TGTGCCAGCAGGGAACAGGGGCAGGGCACTGAAGCTTTCTTT. This translates into CASREQGQGTEAFF. The entire variable domain, with the rest obtained from reference TRBV2 and TRBJ1-1, is as follows: EPEVTQTPSHQVTQMGQEVILRCVPISNHLYFYWYRQILGQKVEFLVSFYNNEISEKSEIFDDQFSVERPDGSNFTLKIRSTKLEDSAMYFCASREQGQGTEAFFGQGTRLTVV.

This clonotype occurred a few times. As DNA, the CDR3 is TGTGCCAGCAGCGCTAGCAATGAGCAGTTCTTC. Its translation is CASSASNEQFF. J is TRBJ2-1 and V is TRBV9, with unresolved D. There are 11 residues in the CDR3. In germline, CDR1 is SGDLS, CDR2 YYNGEE. Trimming pared 3 bases from V and 6 bases from J, leaving 4 bases between.

The V gene is TRBV19, the J gene TRBJ2-7; 8 bases map to TRBD1. The CDR3 is 15 amino acids. Trimming at V came to 7 bases and at J to 7 bases, leaving 15 bases not matched to a gene. Per the germline V gene, CDR1 is LNHDA and CDR2 is SQIVND (reference sequence). The CDR3 DNA reads as TGTGCCAGTACCCCCGCCCGGACAGGGACCAAAGAGCAGTACTTC. Translated: CASTPARTGTKEQYF.

This clonotype has only a few counts. The genes are TRBV5-1 and TRBJ2-1; 13 bases align to TRBD2. The CDR3 extends over 16 amino acids. Germline trimming cut 5 bases from V and 7 bases from J; bases unmatched to any gene: 9. Germline V lookup: CDR1 SGHRS, CDR2 YFSETQ. Here the CDR3 DNA reads TGCGCCAGCAGTCCCCCGGGACTAGCGGGACCAAATGAGCAGTTCTTC. It yields the protein CASSPPGLAGPNEQFF.

The rearrangement uses TRBV5-1 and TRBJ2-7; tentatively, D is TRBD1 (7 bases). From germline, CDR1 is SGHRS and CDR2 YFSETQ. There are 15 residues in the CDR3. Trimming shortened V by 3 bases and J by 3 bases, and 16 bases separated the two germline ends. The DNA of the CDR3 is TGCGCCAGCAGCTCGGAGGGGGCGGCTGACTACGAGCAGTACTTC. This sequence encodes CASSSEGAADYEQYF.

This clonotype was seen once. The chain is built from TRBV15 and TRBJ1-2; possible D gene TRBD1, 5 bases. This CDR3 is built from 13 residues. V lost 5 bases and J 7 bases, leaving 14 bases between the germline ends. In germline, CDR1 is LNHNV, CDR2 YYDKDF (reference sequence). CDR3 DNA: TGTGCCACCAGCGTAGGGGAAGGGTTTGGCTACACCTTC. Encoded protein: CATSVGEGFGYTF.

The chain is built from TRBV20-1 and TRBJ2-4; TRBD1 is a possible D gene (6 bases). Trimming stripped 3 bases from V and 0 bases from J, with 21 bases between. The CDR3 totals 18 residues. Germline CDR1 and CDR2: DFQATT and SNEGSKA (reference sequence). This CDR3 reads CSASTPRAGDIAKNIQYF. The CDR3 DNA reads as TGCAGTGCTAGCACCCCCCGGGCTGGGGACATAGCCAAAAACATTCAGTACTTC.

The rearrangement uses TRBV28 and TRBJ2-7; 12 nucleotides match TRBD2. This CDR3 comprises 18 residues. The V and J ends lost 4 bases and 5 bases, in that order; junction bases with no gene match: 15. Germline loops: CDR1 MDHEN, CDR2 SYDVKM. In DNA, the CDR3 is TGTGCCAGCAGTTCCCTAGCGGGAGGGGGATTGGGTGTCGACGAGCAGTACTTC. Its translation: CASSSLAGGGLGVDEQYF.

CDR3 DNA: TGTGCCACCAGTGATTTGCCCCCCCGTACAGGGGGGTACTACAATGAGCAGTTCTTC. Translation: CATSDLPPRTGGYYNEQFF. The V and J genes are TRBV24-1 and TRBJ2-1; TRBD1 matches 8 bases. CDR1 is KGHDR and CDR2 is SFDVKD in the germline V gene. This CDR3 is built from 19 residues. Germline trimming cut 0 bases from V and 3 bases from J; bases unmatched to any gene: 12.

The chain employs TRBV10-3 and TRBJ1-2; D unresolved. The CDR3 runs to 13 residues. V was pared by 6 bases and J by 8 bases, with 16 bases between. Germline CDR1 reads ENHRY; CDR2 reads SYGVKD. CDR3 in amino acids: CAISSPEGRGYTF. Here the CDR3 DNA reads TGTGCCATCAGCTCGCCCGAAGGGCGCGGCTACACCTTC.

This clonotype was detected a few times. This chain joins TRBV5-1 and TRBJ2-5; D remains ambiguous. The CDR3 has 15 amino acids. Germline V gives CDR1 SGHRS, CDR2 YFSETQ. V lost 0 bases and J 5 bases, leaving 14 bases between the germline ends. The CDR3 loop is CASSLGALGAETQYF. CDR3 bases: TGCGCCAGCAGCTTGGGGGCCCTGGGCGCGGAGACCCAGTACTTC.

This chain uses TRBV15 with TRBJ2-5, with D maybe TRBD1 (6 bases). The CDR3 is 16 amino acids. Germline lookup yields CDR1 LNHNV and CDR2 YYDKDF (reference sequence). V was trimmed by 5 bases and J by 3 bases, leaving 19 bases between them. Here the CDR3 DNA reads TGTGCCACCAGCGGGATATCAGGGGTCCGAAAAGAGACCCAGTACTTC. Translating it yields CATSGISGVRKETQYF.

The rearrangement joins TRBV20-1 to TRBJ1-1; possible D gene TRBD1, 5 bases. With 5 bases removed from V and 6 bases from J, the gap between germline ends came to 13 bases. Germline V gives CDR1 DFQATT, CDR2 SNEGSKA (reference sequence). This CDR3 contains 12 residues. The CDR3 coding sequence is TGCAGTGCTCGCGTGTGGGGGGCTGAAGCTTTCTTT. As protein: CSARVWGAEAFF.

V usage is TRBV3-1 and J usage is TRBJ2-3; D might be TRBD2 (7 bases). The length of the CDR3 is 16 residues. V was clipped by 4 bases and J by 4 bases, with 18 bases between them. Per germline, CDR1 LGHDT and CDR2 YNNKEL (reference sequence). The DNA for the CDR3 is TGTGCCAGCAGCCTACGGGGGGCCGTACCGGCAGATACGCAGTATTTT. As protein: CASSLRGAVPADTQYF.

V gene TRBV5-1 combines with J gene TRBJ2-1; 9 bases are a match to TRBD2. V shed 4 bases and J 7 bases; nucleotides not matched to a gene: 9. The CDR3 has 15 amino acids. Per germline, CDR1 SGHRS and CDR2 YFSETQ. CDR3 protein: CASSGPAGGLNEQFF. Written as DNA, the CDR3 is TGCGCCAGCAGCGGCCCGGCGGGGGGGCTGAATGAGCAGTTCTTC.

The V call is TRBV30, the J call TRBJ2-5; 9 nucleotides agree with TRBD1. The CDR3 totals 16 residues. V shed 2 bases, J shed 1 base, and the junction held 8 bases outside the gene matches. Germline CDR1 is GTSNPN and CDR2 is SVGIG (reference sequence). CDR3 sequence: CAWSTGTGSIQETQYF. The CDR3 region has the DNA TGTGCCTGGAGTACCGGGACAGGGAGTATCCAAGAGACCCAGTACTTC.